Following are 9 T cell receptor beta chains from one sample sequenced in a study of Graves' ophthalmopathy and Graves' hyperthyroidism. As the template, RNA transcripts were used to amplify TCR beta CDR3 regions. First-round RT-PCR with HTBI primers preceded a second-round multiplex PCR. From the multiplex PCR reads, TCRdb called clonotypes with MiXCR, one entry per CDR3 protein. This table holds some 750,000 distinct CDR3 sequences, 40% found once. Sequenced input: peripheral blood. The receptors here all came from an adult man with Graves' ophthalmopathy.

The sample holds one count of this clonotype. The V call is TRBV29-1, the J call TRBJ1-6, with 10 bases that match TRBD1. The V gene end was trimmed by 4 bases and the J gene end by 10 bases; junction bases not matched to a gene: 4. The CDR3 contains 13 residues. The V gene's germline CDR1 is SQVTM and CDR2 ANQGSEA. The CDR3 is CSVGGQGVSPLHF. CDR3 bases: TGCAGCGTTGGCGGACAGGGGGTGTCACCCCTCCACTTT.

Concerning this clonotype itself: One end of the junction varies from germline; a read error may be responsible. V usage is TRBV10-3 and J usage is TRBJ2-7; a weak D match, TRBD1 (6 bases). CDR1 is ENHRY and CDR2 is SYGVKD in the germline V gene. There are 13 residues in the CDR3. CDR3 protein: CASSAQGLSEQYF. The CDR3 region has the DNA TGTGCCAGCAGTGCACAGGGTTTAAGCGAGCAGTACTTC.

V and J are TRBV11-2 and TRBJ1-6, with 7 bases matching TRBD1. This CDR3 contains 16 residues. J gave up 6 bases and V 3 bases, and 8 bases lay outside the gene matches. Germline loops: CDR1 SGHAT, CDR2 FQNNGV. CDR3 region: CASSLGPGQSNSPLHF. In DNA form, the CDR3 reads TGTGCCAGCAGCTTGGGCCCGGGACAGAGTAATTCACCCCTCCACTTT.

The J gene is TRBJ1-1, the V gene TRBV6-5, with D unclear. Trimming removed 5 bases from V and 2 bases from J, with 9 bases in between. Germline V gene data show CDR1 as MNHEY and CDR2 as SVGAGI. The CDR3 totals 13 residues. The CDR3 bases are TGTGCCAGCAGTCAAACGAAAAACACTGAAGCTTTCTTT. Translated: CASSQTKNTEAFF.

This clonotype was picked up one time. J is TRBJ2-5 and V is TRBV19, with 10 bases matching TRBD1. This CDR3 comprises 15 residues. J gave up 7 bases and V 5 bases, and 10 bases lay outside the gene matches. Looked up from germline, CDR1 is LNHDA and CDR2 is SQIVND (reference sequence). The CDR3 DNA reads TGTGCCAGTAGTTCACGCCCGGACAGGGGGGGGACCCAGTACTTC. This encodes CASSSRPDRGGTQYF.

The CDR3 DNA follows: TGTGCCAGCAGCCATACAGGACAGGGGGGAATCTATGGCTACACCTTC. Translating it yields CASSHTGQGGIYGYTF. The J gene is TRBJ1-2, the V gene TRBV19; TRBD1 agrees at 10 bases. Germline V gives CDR1 LNHDA, CDR2 SQIVND (reference sequence). Trimming took 9 bases from V and 4 from J; bases not matched to a gene: 14. This CDR3 region has 16 residues.

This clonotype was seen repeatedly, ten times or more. CDR3 in amino acids: CAISWTASYGYTF. Here the CDR3 DNA reads TGTGCCATCAGTTGGACAGCTTCCTATGGCTACACCTTC. The gene calls are TRBV10-3 and TRBJ1-2; tentatively, D is TRBD1 (6 bases). With 5 bases removed from V and 4 bases from J, the gap between germline ends came to 11 bases. The CDR3 length is 13 residues. Germline assignment: CDR1 ENHRY and CDR2 SYGVKD.

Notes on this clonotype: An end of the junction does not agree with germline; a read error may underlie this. CDR3 loop: CASSRMTGTAQPQHF. CDR3 in DNA: TGCGCCAGCAGCCGTATGACAGGGACGGCTCAGCCCCAGCATTTT. The chain is built from TRBV7-9 and TRBJ1-5; 7 bases line up with TRBD1. Per the germline V gene, CDR1 is SEHNR and CDR2 is FQNEAQ (reference sequence). The CDR3 consists of 15 residues. Combining the CDR3 with reference TRBV7-9 and TRBJ1-5 gives the whole variable domain DTGVSQNPRHKITKRGQNVTFRCDPISEHNRLYWYRQTLGQGPEFLTYFQNEAQLEKSRLLSDRFSAERPKGSFSTLEIQRTEQGDSAMYLCASSRMTGTAQPQHFGDGTRLSIL.

In DNA, the CDR3 is TGTGCCAGCAGCGATCCGGCGACGAAACCCTGGGATGGCTACACCTTC. This translates into CASSDPATKPWDGYTF. The V call is TRBV9, the J call TRBJ1-2, with no clear D. Germline CDR1 and CDR2: SGDLS and YYNGEE. This CDR3 region has 16 residues. V lost 3 bases, J lost 6 bases, and 21 bases lay in between.